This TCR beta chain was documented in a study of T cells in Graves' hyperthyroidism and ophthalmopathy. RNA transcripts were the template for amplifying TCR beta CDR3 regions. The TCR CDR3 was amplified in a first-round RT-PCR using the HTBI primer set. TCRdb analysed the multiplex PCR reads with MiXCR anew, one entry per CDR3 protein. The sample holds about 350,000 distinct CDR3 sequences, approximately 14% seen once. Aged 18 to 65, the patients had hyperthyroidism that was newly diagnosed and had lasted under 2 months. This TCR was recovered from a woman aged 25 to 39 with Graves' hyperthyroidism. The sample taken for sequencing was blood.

CDR3 loop: CASRLGTGGVYSNQPQHF. CDR3 coding DNA: TGTGCCAGCAGGCTCGGGACAGGGGGTGTTTATAGCAATCAGCCCCAGCATTTT. The V and J genes are TRBV6-1 and TRBJ1-5; 11 positions agree with TRBD1. Per the germline V gene, CDR1 is MNHNS and CDR2 is SASEGT. The CDR3 runs 18 residues. V lost 6 bases, J lost 0 bases, and 10 bases stayed unmatched.